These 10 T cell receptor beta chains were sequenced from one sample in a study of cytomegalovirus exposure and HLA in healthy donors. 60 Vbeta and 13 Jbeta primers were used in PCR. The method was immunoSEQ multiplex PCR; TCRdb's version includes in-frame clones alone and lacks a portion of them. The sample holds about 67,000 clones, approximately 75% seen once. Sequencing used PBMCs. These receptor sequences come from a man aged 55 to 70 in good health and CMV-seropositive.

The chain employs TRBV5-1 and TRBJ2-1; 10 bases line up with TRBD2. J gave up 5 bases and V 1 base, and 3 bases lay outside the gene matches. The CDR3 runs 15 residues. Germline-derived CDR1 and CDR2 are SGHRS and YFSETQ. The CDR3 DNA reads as TGCGCCAGCAGCTTGTCACTAGCGGGGAACAATGAGCAGTTCTTC. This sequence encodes CASSLSLAGNNEQFF.

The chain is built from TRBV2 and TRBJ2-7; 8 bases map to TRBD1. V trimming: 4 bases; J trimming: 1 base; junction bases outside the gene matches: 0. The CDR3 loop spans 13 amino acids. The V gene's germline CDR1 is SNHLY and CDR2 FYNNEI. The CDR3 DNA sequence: TGTGCCAGCAGTGGGGACAGGTCCTACGAGCAGTACTTC. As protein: CASSGDRSYEQYF.

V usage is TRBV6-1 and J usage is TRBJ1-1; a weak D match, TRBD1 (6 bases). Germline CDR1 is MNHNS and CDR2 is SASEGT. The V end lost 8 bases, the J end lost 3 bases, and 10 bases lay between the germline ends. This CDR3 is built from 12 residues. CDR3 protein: CASVDSYTEAFF. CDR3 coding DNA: TGTGCCAGCGTGGACAGTTACACTGAAGCTTTCTTT.

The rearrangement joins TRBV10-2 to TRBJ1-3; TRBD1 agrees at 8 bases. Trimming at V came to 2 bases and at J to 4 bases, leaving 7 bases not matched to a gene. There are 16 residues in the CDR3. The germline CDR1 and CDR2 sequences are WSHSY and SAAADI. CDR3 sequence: CASSEKAGGEGNTIYF. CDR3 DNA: TGCGCCAGCAGTGAGAAGGCAGGGGGCGAAGGAAACACCATATATTTT.

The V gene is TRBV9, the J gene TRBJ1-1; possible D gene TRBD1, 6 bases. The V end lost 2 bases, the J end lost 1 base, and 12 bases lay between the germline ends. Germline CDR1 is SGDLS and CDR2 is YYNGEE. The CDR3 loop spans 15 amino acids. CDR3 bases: TGTGCCAGCAGCGTCTTGGACAGACCGAACACTGAAGCTTTCTTT. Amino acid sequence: CASSVLDRPNTEAFF.

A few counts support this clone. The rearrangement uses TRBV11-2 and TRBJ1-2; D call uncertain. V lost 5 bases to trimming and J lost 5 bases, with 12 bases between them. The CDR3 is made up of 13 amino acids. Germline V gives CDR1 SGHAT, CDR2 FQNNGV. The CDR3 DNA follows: TGTGCCAGCAGCCCCCTGGAGGGATATGGCTACACCTTC. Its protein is CASSPLEGYGYTF.

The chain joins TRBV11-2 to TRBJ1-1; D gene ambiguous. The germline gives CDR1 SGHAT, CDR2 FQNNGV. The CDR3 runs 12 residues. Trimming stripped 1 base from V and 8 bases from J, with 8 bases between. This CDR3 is CASSLVGPEAFF. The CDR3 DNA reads TGTGCCAGCAGCTTAGTTGGCCCAGAAGCTTTCTTT.

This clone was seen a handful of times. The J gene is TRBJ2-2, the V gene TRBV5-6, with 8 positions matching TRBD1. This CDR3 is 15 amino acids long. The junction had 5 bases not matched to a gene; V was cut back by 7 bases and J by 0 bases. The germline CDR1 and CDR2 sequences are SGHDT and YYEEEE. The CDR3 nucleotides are TGTGCCAGCGGACGGGGACAGGCGAACACCGGGGAGCTGTTTTTT. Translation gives CASGRGQANTGELFF.

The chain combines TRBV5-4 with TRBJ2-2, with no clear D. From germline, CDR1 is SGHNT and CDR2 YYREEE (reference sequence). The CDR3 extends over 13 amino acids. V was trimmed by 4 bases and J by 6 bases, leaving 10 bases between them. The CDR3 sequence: CASSGEISGELFF. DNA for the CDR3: TGTGCCAGCAGCGGTGAGATTTCCGGGGAGCTGTTTTTT.

In nucleotides, the CDR3 is TGTGCCAGCAGGAGAGGACAGATTAGCACAGATACGCAGTATTTT. This translates into CASRRGQISTDTQYF. The chain combines TRBV25-1 with TRBJ2-3; weak D call: TRBD1 (6 bases). V was clipped by 6 bases and J by 0 bases, with 13 bases between them. The CDR3 contains 15 residues. Germline V gives CDR1 MGHDK, CDR2 SYGVNS.